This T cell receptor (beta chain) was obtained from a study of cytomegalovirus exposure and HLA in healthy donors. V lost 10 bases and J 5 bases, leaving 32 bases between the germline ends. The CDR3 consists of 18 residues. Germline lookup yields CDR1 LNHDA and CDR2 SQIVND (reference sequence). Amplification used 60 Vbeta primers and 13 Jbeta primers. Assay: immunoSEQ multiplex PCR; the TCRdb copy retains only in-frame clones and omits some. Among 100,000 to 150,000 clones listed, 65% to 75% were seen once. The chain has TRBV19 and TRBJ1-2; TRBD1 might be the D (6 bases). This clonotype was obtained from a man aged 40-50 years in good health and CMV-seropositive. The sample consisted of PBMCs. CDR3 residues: CATGELLGHSIRGYGYTF. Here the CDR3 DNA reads TGTGCCACAGGAGAACTCCTGGGACATTCGATTCGGGGTTATGGCTACACCTTC.